Shown below are 30 T cell receptor beta chains from a single sample sequenced in a study of blood T cell repertoires in COVID-19. Measured with immunoSEQ multiplex PCR; TCRdb has only the in-frame clones, and not every one. This table has 310,000 or so clones, roughly 87% appearing once. Sequenced: peripheral blood. The source of these receptors is a man aged 45-65 years with active or convalescent COVID-19.

This sequence joins TRBV9 and TRBJ2-5; a possible D gene is TRBD2 (6 bases). V lost 0 bases and J lost 5, with 11 bases in between. The CDR3 loop spans 14 amino acids. Germline CDR1 reads SGDLS; CDR2 reads YYNGEE. The CDR3 bases are TGTGCCAGCAGCGTAGGAGGGACTCGGGAGACCCAGTACTTC. It is translated as CASSVGGTRETQYF.

This clone has just one count. The chain has TRBV5-4 and TRBJ1-4, with 8 positions matching TRBD1. The germline V gene encodes CDR1 SGHNT and CDR2 YYREEE (reference sequence). The CDR3 is made up of 13 amino acids. V lost 2 bases and J lost 7; bases outside the gene matches: 1. The CDR3 loop is CASSFTGGEKLFF. The CDR3 nucleotides are TGTGCCAGCAGCTTTACAGGGGGTGAAAAACTGTTTTTT.

A few counts support this clone. The chain employs TRBV24-1 and TRBJ2-1; D may be TRBD1 (5 bases). Trimming pared 6 bases from V and 10 bases from J, leaving 15 bases between. This CDR3 spans 13 amino acids. Per the germline V gene, CDR1 is KGHDR and CDR2 is SFDVKD. CDR3 bases: TGTGCCACCAGTCCATACTCGACAGAAGAGCAGTTCTTC. Translation gives CATSPYSTEEQFF.

The rearrangement uses TRBV2 and TRBJ2-1; 13 nucleotides line up with TRBD2. Germline loops: CDR1 SNHLY, CDR2 FYNNEI. V lost 6 bases and J lost 6; bases outside the gene matches: 5. There are 15 residues in the CDR3. As DNA, the CDR3 is TGTGCCAGCAGGGCGGGACTAGCGGGAATCAATGAGCAGTTCTTC. Protein: CASRAGLAGINEQFF.

The CDR3 is CASSPTGEEYNEQFF. Here the CDR3 DNA reads TGTGCCAGCAGCCCAACAGGGGAGGAGTACAATGAGCAGTTCTTC. The V gene is TRBV2, the J gene TRBJ2-1; D perhaps matches TRBD1 (7 bases). Trimming took 6 bases from V and 4 from J, leaving 16 bases between them. In germline, CDR1 is SNHLY, CDR2 FYNNEI. The CDR3 covers 15 residues.

This clone has only a few counts. The chain couples TRBV24-1 to TRBJ1-1; 7 nucleotides line up with TRBD1. Germline-derived CDR1 and CDR2 are KGHDR and SFDVKD. The CDR3 spans 13 residues. V was clipped by 7 bases and J by 6 bases; unmatched bases: 7. The CDR3 nucleotides are TGTGCCACCAGCACAGGGGATGGCGCTGAAGCTTTCTTT. This gives the protein CATSTGDGAEAFF.

V and J are TRBV28 and TRBJ2-3, with 9 bases aligning to TRBD1. J gave up 6 bases and V 2 bases, and 3 bases lay outside the gene matches. CDR3 length: 14 residues. Germline CDR1 reads MDHEN; CDR2 reads SYDVKM. CDR3 residues: CASSLHRGPDTQYF. The CDR3 nucleotides read TGTGCCAGCAGTTTACACAGGGGGCCGGATACGCAGTATTTT.

The V gene is TRBV7-2, the J gene TRBJ2-3, with D perhaps matching TRBD2 (6 bases). The CDR3 is 15 residues long. V was trimmed by 1 base and J by 0 bases, leaving 8 bases between them. CDR1 is SGHTA and CDR2 is FQGNSA in the germline V gene. This CDR3 reads CASSLVGGSTDTQYF. The CDR3 nucleotides are TGTGCCAGCAGCTTAGTTGGAGGGAGCACAGATACGCAGTATTTT.

J is TRBJ1-1 and V is TRBV5-1; D may be TRBD1 (5 bases). CDR1 SGHRS and CDR2 YFSETQ come from the germline V gene. The length of the CDR3 is 16 residues. Trimming pared 3 bases from V and 4 bases from J, leaving 19 bases between. The CDR3 spells CASSYGPGLGGTEAFF. CDR3 in DNA: TGCGCCAGCAGCTACGGCCCAGGTTTGGGGGGCACTGAAGCTTTCTTT.

The CDR3: CAISGSGAEAFF. The DNA of the CDR3 is TGTGCCATCAGTGGGTCTGGAGCTGAAGCTTTCTTT. The rearrangement links TRBV10-3 to TRBJ1-1; D not resolved. Trimming cost V 4 bases and J 6 bases, with 9 bases left between them. The germline V gene encodes CDR1 ENHRY and CDR2 SYGVKD. The CDR3 loop spans 12 amino acids.

The chain uses TRBV19 and TRBJ2-1; the match to TRBD2 covers 12 bases. The CDR3 length is 17 residues. Germline values: CDR1 LNHDA, CDR2 SQIVND (reference sequence). V lost 6 bases, J lost 7 bases, and 13 bases stayed unmatched. CDR3 sequence: CASRTSGSQSLGNEQFF. In DNA, the CDR3 is TGTGCCAGTAGGACTAGCGGGAGCCAATCCTTGGGTAATGAGCAGTTCTTC.

This chain joins TRBV5-1 and TRBJ2-1, with 10 bases identical to TRBD2. V was pared by 2 bases and J by 4 bases, with 18 bases of the junction left unmatched. The CDR3 consists of 20 residues. In germline, CDR1 is SGHRS, CDR2 YFSETQ. CDR3 residues: CASSFFGQGASGSRYNEQFF. CDR3 DNA: TGCGCCAGCAGCTTTTTCGGGCAGGGGGCTAGCGGGAGCAGGTACAATGAGCAGTTCTTC.

CDR3 DNA: TGTGCCAGCAGTTTATATGGAGACAGCCTTTATGGCTACACCTTC. This gives the protein CASSLYGDSLYGYTF. The V and J genes are TRBV28 and TRBJ1-2; D possibly corresponds to TRBD1 (5 bases). The CDR3 contains 15 residues. Per germline, CDR1 MDHEN and CDR2 SYDVKM. V gave up 1 base and J gave up 5 bases, with 14 bases separating them.

J is TRBJ1-1 and V is TRBV27; 8 nucleotides line up with TRBD1. The CDR3 sequence is 16 residues long. Germline CDR1 is MNHEY and CDR2 is SMNVEV (reference sequence). The V and J ends lost 4 bases and 3 bases, in that order; junction bases with no gene match: 10. The CDR3 bases are TGTGCCAGCAGTTCCGACAGGGGTATTTGGGACACTGAAGCTTTCTTT. Its translation: CASSSDRGIWDTEAFF.

The chain is built from TRBV29-1 and TRBJ1-1; TRBD1 might be the D (5 bases). The CDR3 is made up of 13 amino acids. Germline CDR1 is SQVTM and CDR2 is ANQGSEA. Trimming cost V 4 bases and J 3 bases, with 12 bases left between them. The CDR3 DNA reads as TGCAGCGTTGTTGGGCGGGGGGACACTGAAGCTTTCTTT. It translates to CSVVGRGDTEAFF.

The gene calls are TRBV21-1 and TRBJ1-2; the D call in the table, TRBD1, was not verified against the DNA. TRBV21-1 is marked as a pseudogene. The CDR3 has 16 amino acids. The CDR3 DNA sequence: TGTGCCAGCAGCAAAGGCCAAGAGGGGGATAACTATGGCTACACCTTC. The encoded protein is CASSKGQEGDNYGYTF.

The chain carries TRBV10-1 and TRBJ1-3, with D perhaps TRBD1 (6 bases). Germline CDR1 and CDR2: WNHNN and SYGVQD (reference sequence). This CDR3 is 15 amino acids long. V lost 3 bases and J lost 2, with 11 bases in between. In DNA, the CDR3 is TGCGCCAGCAGTGATCCCGGGACAACTGGAAACACCATATATTTT. It specifies CASSDPGTTGNTIYF.

The rearrangement links TRBV27 to TRBJ2-1, with 7 bases that match TRBD2. Trimming removed 4 bases from V and 0 bases from J; junction bases left unmatched: 12. The CDR3 has 18 residues. Germline-derived CDR1 and CDR2 are MNHEY and SMNVEV (reference sequence). CDR3 loop: CASSSRGSGPHSYNEQFF. As DNA, the CDR3 is TGTGCCAGCAGTTCGCGGGGTAGCGGGCCACACTCCTACAATGAGCAGTTCTTC.

J is TRBJ1-2 and V is TRBV9; D is undetermined. Germline values: CDR1 SGDLS, CDR2 YYNGEE. The V gene lost 1 base and the J gene lost 4 bases, with 11 bases spanning the gap. The CDR3 covers 14 residues. As DNA, the CDR3 is TGTGCCAGCAGCGTACACTCGGGAACCTATGGCTACACCTTC. This codes for CASSVHSGTYGYTF. The complete variable domain, with remaining parts taken from reference TRBV9 and TRBJ1-2, reads DSGVTQTPKHLITATGQRVTLRCSPRSGDLSVYWYQQSLDQGLQFLIQYYNGEERAKGNILERFSAQQFPDLHSELNLSSLELGDSALYFCASSVHSGTYGYTFGSGTRLTVV.

The chain joins TRBV9 to TRBJ2-5; D perhaps matches TRBD2 (5 bases). CDR1 is SGDLS, CDR2 YYNGEE, per germline. The V and J ends lost 1 base and 7 bases respectively, with 14 bases between them. CDR3 length equals 14 residues. CDR3 sequence: CASSVSSGLATQYF. CDR3 sequence (DNA): TGTGCCAGCAGCGTAAGCTCTGGACTTGCGACCCAGTACTTC.

This sequence joins TRBV10-3 and TRBJ2-1, with a weak D call TRBD2 (6 bases). The V gene's germline CDR1 is ENHRY and CDR2 SYGVKD. V was clipped by 0 bases and J by 4 bases, with 13 bases between them. The CDR3 extends over 16 amino acids. CDR3 in amino acids: CAISESTSVPYNEQFF. The DNA for the CDR3 is TGTGCCATCAGTGAGTCGACTAGTGTCCCATACAATGAGCAGTTCTTC.

This clone was seen only a few times. This chain connects TRBV10-3 to TRBJ1-1; 7 bases are shared with TRBD1. The length of the CDR3 is 15 residues. Germline trimming cut 4 bases from V and 0 bases from J; bases unmatched to any gene: 5. Per germline, CDR1 ENHRY and CDR2 SYGVKD. Written as DNA, the CDR3 is TGTGCCATCAGTGCACAGGGGAATTTGAACACTGAAGCTTTCTTT. Protein sequence: CAISAQGNLNTEAFF.

The chain recombines TRBV5-6 with TRBJ1-3; no clear D. This CDR3 spans 14 amino acids. The germline CDR1 and CDR2 sequences are SGHDT and YYEEEE. V shed 4 bases and J shed 8 bases, with 16 bases lying between them. The chain's CDR3 is CASSRPPLEDTIYF. Written as DNA, the CDR3 is TGTGCCAGCAGCCGGCCCCCACTGGAGGACACCATATATTTT.

The V and J genes are TRBV21-1 and TRBJ1-5; the D segment call TRBD1 is taken from the table without a DNA check. TRBV21-1 is a documented pseudogene. This CDR3 region has 16 residues. This chain's CDR3 is CASSIMSRARNQPQHF. The CDR3, as DNA: TGTGCCAGCAGCATTATGAGCAGGGCACGCAATCAGCCCCAGCATTTT.

This chain connects TRBV4-2 to TRBJ1-2; D may be TRBD1 (5 bases). Germline CDR1 reads LGHNA; CDR2 reads YNFKEQ. This CDR3 region has 15 residues. V lost 2 bases and J lost 4, with 14 bases in between. The CDR3 bases are TGTGCCAGCAGCCAAAGGTTGACAGTACCCTATGGCTACACCTTC. It yields the protein CASSQRLTVPYGYTF.

Only a few counts were recorded for this clone. This chain connects TRBV4-2 to TRBJ1-5; tentative D call: TRBD1 (6 bases). CDR3 size: 14 residues. V lost 2 bases, J lost 2 bases, and 7 bases lay in between. The germline CDR1 and CDR2 sequences are LGHNA and YNFKEQ. The CDR3 region has the DNA TGTGCCAGCAGCCAATGGACAGGCAATCAGCCCCAGCATTTT. Its protein is CASSQWTGNQPQHF.

The chain combines TRBV27 with TRBJ2-7; 8 nucleotides agree with TRBD1. The CDR3 loop spans 15 amino acids. Per the germline V gene, CDR1 is MNHEY and CDR2 is SMNVEV (reference sequence). V was clipped by 4 bases and J by 4 bases; unmatched bases: 9. The CDR3 loop is CASSSRAGGLYEQYF. CDR3 DNA sequence: TGTGCCAGCAGTTCCCGCGCAGGGGGCCTTTACGAGCAGTACTTC.

The chain recombines TRBV28 with TRBJ1-4; 9 bases fit TRBD1. V trimming: 5 bases; J trimming: 0 bases; junction bases outside the gene matches: 7. There are 17 residues in the CDR3. CDR1 and CDR2 from the germline V gene are MDHEN and SYDVKM. The CDR3 sequence: CASSLWTGDSTNEKLFF. The CDR3 coding sequence is TGTGCCAGCAGTCTTTGGACAGGGGACTCAACTAATGAAAAACTGTTTTTT.

The chain carries TRBV6-5 and TRBJ1-3; possibly TRBD1 for D (5 bases). The V end was cut by 8 bases, the J end by 0 bases, with 11 bases between. CDR1 and CDR2 (germline): MNHEY, SVGAGI. The CDR3 loop spans 14 amino acids. CDR3 residues: CASGDDSSGNTIYF. The DNA of the CDR3 is TGTGCCAGCGGCGATGACAGCTCTGGAAACACCATATATTTT.

The rearrangement uses TRBV4-3 and TRBJ1-6; no reliable D call. CDR3 length: 13 amino acids. From germline, CDR1 is LGHNA and CDR2 YSLEER. V lost 0 bases and J lost 7, with 4 bases in between. CDR3 in DNA: TGCGCCAGCAGCCAAGAAGAGAATTCACCCCTCCACTTT. Residues: CASSQEENSPLHF.